This T cell receptor beta chain was retrieved from a study of cytomegalovirus exposure and HLA in healthy donors. The PCR had 60 Vbeta and 13 Jbeta primers. Study processing details: As a later analysis found, there were 70 million to 90 million unique TCR beta chains, of which 8.5 million to 13 million were shared. Clones were read by immunoSEQ multiplex PCR, and TCRdb kept only the in-frame ones, dropping some. That table gives V, J and clone size, and the DNA gave D and trimming. The sample yields over 250,000 clones, approximately 70% seen once. Regarding the study as a whole: Later analysis showed TCR association rates varying by HLA locus, highest for DRB1 and lowest for HLA-C.

Points on this clone: Its cognate antigen is unknown.

This CDR3 has 14 residues. Germline V gene sequence: CDR1 SGHNT, CDR2 YENEEA. V was pared by 1 base and J by 3 bases, with 7 bases between. The source of this sequence is a female donor in good health and CMV-seronegative. Material: PBMCs. The gene calls are TRBV11-3 and TRBJ2-1; no definite D call. This CDR3 is CASSLVAVYNEQFF. CDR3 DNA sequence: TGTGCCAGCAGCTTAGTGGCAGTCTACAATGAGCAGTTCTTC. Using reference TRBV11-3 and TRBJ2-1 for the parts outside the CDR3, the full variable domain is EAGVVQSPRYKIIEKKQPVAFWCNPISGHNTLYWYLQNLGQGPELLIRYENEEAVDDSQLPKDRFSAERLKGVDSTLKIQPAELGDSAVYLCASSLVAVYNEQFFGPGTRLTVL.